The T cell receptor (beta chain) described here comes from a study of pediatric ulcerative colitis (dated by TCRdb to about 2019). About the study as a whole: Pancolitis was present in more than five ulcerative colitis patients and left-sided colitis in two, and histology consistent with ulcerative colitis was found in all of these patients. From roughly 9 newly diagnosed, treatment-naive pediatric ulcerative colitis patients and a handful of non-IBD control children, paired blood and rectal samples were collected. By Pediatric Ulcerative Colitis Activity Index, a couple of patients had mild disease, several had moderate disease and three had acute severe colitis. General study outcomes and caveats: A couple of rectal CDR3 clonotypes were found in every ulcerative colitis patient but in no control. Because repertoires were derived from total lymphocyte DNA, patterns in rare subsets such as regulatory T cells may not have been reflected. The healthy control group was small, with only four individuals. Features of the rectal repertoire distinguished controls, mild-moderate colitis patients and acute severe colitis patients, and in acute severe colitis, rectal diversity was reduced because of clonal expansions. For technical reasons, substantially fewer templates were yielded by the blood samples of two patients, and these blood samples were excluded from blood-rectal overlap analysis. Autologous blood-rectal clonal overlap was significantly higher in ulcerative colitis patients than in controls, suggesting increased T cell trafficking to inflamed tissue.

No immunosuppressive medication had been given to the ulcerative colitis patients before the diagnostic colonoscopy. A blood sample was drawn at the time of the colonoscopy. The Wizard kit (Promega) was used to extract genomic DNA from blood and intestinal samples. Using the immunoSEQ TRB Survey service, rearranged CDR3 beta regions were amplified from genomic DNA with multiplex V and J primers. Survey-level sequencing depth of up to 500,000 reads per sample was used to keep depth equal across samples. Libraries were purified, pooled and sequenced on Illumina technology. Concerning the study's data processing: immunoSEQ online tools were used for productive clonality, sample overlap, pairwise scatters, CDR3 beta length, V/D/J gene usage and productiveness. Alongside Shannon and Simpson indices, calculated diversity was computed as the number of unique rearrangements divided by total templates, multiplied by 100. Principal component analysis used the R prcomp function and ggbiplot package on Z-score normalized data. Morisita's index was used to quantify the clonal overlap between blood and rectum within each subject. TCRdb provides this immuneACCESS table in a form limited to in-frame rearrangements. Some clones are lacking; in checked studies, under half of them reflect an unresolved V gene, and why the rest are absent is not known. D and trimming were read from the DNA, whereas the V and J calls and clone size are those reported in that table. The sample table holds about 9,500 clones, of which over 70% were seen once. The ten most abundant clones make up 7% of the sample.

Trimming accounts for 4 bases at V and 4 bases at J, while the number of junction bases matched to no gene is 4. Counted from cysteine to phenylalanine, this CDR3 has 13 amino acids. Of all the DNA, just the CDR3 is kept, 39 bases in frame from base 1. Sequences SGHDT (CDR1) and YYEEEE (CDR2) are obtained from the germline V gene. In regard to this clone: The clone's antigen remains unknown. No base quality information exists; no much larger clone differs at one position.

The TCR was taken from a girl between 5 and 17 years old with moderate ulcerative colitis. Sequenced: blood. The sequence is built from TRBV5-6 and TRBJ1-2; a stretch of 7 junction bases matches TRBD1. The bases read TGTGCCAGCAGCACCGGGGACAGCTATGGCTACACCTTC. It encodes CASSTGDSYGYTF. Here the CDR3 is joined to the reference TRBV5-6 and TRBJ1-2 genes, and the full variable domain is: DAGVTQSPTHLIKTRGQQVTLRCSPKSGHDTVSWYQQALGQGPQFIFQYYEEEERQRGNFPDRFSGHQFPNYSSELNVNALLLGDSALYLCASSTGDSYGYTFGSGTRLTVV.